This T cell receptor beta chain was recorded in a study of T-cell reconstitution after alpha-beta-depleted transplantation in children. The study's findings and limits: Two months or so post-transplant, alpha-beta T cells reportedly derived from several hundred expanded graft clones. There were some patients whose high TCRbeta diversity at day 60 came from surviving recipient T cells and thymic progenitors.

TCRbeta library construction was performed incorporating unique molecular identifiers. TCRdb itself ran the PCR reads through MiXCR, one entry per CDR3 protein. The sample lists tens of thousands of distinct CDR3 sequences; 5.5% to 8% were seen once. Trimming removed 4 bases at V and 2 bases at J, with 12 bases between. CDR3 length equals 15 residues. Germline CDR1 and CDR2: SEHNR and FQNEAQ (reference sequence). This clonotype was observed many times. Antigen unknown. Sample: peripheral blood, taken 60 days after TCRalphabeta/CD19-depleted stem cell transplant. This receptor was obtained from a child under two years old who had a stem cell transplant for acute myeloid leukemia, so the T cells may come from the graft donor. The chain recombines TRBV7-9 with TRBJ2-1; tentatively, D is TRBD2 (7 bases). In DNA form, the CDR3 reads TGTGCCAGCAGCTCAAGGCGGGGGCCCTACAATGAGCAGTTCTTC. Its translation is CASSSRRGPYNEQFF.